These 4 T cell receptor beta chains originate from one sample sequenced in a study of glioma-infiltrating T cells after dendritic cell vaccination. The repertoire was sequenced with immunoSEQ multiplex PCR; TCRdb's copy has only in-frame clones and lacks some. Among around 78,000 clones listed, 85% were seen once. Time point described: after dendritic cell vaccination, including at tumor progression/relapse. Sequencing used blood, obtained after dendritic cell vaccination. These receptors were collected from a human donor with glioblastoma.

The chain carries TRBV6-5 and TRBJ2-2, with 12 bases aligning to TRBD2. Germline V CDR1 and CDR2: MNHEY, SVGAGI. The V gene end was trimmed by 8 bases and the J gene end by 6 bases; junction bases not matched to a gene: 7. The CDR3 has 15 amino acids. CDR3 amino acids: CASGRLAGAPGELFF. The CDR3 DNA follows: TGTGCCAGCGGCAGACTAGCGGGAGCCCCCGGGGAGCTGTTTTTT.

The gene calls are TRBV7-2 and TRBJ2-7; TRBD2 matches 10 bases. This CDR3 contains 12 residues. Germline-derived CDR1 and CDR2 are SGHTA and FQGNSA. V dropped 5 bases and J dropped 11; count of bases not matched to a gene: 6. In nucleotides, the CDR3 is TGTGCCAGCAGCCCGAGCGGGAGGGCCGAGTACTTC. Amino acids: CASSPSGRAEYF.

The chain is built from TRBV28 and TRBJ2-5; the D gene is possibly TRBD2 (5 bases). From germline, CDR1 is MDHEN and CDR2 SYDVKM. The V end lost 8 bases, the J end lost 4 bases, and 8 bases lay between the germline ends. This CDR3 is built from 11 residues. CDR3 DNA: TGTGCCAGCGTGGGGAGAGAGACCCAGTACTTC. It encodes CASVGRETQYF.

This rearrangement joins TRBV25-1 to TRBJ2-2; D may be TRBD1 (5 bases). Trimming took off 4 bases at V and 10 bases at J, with 16 bases between the two ends. Germline V gene lookup returns CDR1 MGHDK and CDR2 SYGVNS. The CDR3 is made up of 14 amino acids. The CDR3 here is CASSGERRQTELFF. DNA for the CDR3: TGTGCCAGCAGTGGAGAGAGGAGACAGACGGAGCTGTTTTTT.